This T cell receptor (beta chain) came from a study of T cells after yellow fever vaccination. Germline V lookup: CDR1 SGHTA, CDR2 FQGTGA. Between the trimmed V and J ends, which lost 2 bases and 4 bases, there was a span of 12 bases. The CDR3 spans 14 residues. TCRdb reprocessed the 5' RACE reads via MiXCR and lists one record per CDR3 protein. Of hundreds of thousands of distinct CDR3 sequences in the sample, 15% to 20% are singletons; the top ten hold over 15%. The sample in question was PBMCs, obtained before the yellow fever booster vaccination. The rearrangement joins TRBV7-3 to TRBJ2-7; tentatively, D is TRBD2 (6 bases). This TCR derives from a young man who received the YFV17D yellow fever vaccine. CDR3 protein: CASSLRGRGYEQYF. DNA for the CDR3: TGTGCCAGCAGCTTACGGGGCCGGGGGTACGAGCAGTACTTC.